Listed here are 27 T cell receptor beta chains from one sample, sequenced in a study of Graves' ophthalmopathy and Graves' hyperthyroidism. Using RNA transcripts, the TCR beta CDR3 regions were amplified. First-round RT-PCR used HTBI primers; second-round multiplex PCR followed. MiXCR was run by TCRdb on the multiplex PCR reads, yielding one entry per CDR3 protein. The table includes hundreds of thousands of distinct CDR3 sequences, about 24% detected once. Sequenced: peripheral blood. Receptors originate from a woman between 18 and 29 years old with stable Graves' hyperthyroidism. Some clones in this sample may be carry-over from other donors' samples.

This clonotype was detected many times. The rearrangement uses TRBV19 and TRBJ1-2; 10 bases fit TRBD1. Germline loops: CDR1 LNHDA, CDR2 SQIVND (reference sequence). CDR3 size: 14 residues. Losses at the gene ends were 3 bases for V and 5 bases for J; bases not matched to a gene: 3. CDR3 in DNA: TGTGCCAGTAGTATGGACAGGGGGTGGTATGGCTACACCTTC. Its protein is CASSMDRGWYGYTF.

This clonotype has ten or more counts. The V call is TRBV20-1, the J call TRBJ2-7; D remains unclear. The ends were cut back, 6 bases at V and 4 bases at J, with 10 bases in the middle. The CDR3 spans 11 residues. Germline V lookup: CDR1 DFQATT, CDR2 SNEGSKA (reference sequence). This CDR3 reads CSARLGYEQYF. CDR3 nucleotide sequence: TGCAGTGCAAGACTGGGGTACGAGCAGTACTTC.

The chain has TRBV4-1 and TRBJ2-2; 11 nucleotides agree with TRBD2. Per germline, CDR1 MGHRA and CDR2 YSYEKL. This CDR3 is 17 amino acids long. The trim removed 1 base at V and 5 bases at J, leaving 6 bases unmatched. The CDR3 bases are TGCGCCAGCAGCCAAGTACTAGCGGGAGTAGCTACCGGGGAGCTGTTTTTT. It codes for CASSQVLAGVATGELFF.

This clonotype was counted ten times or more. This chain uses TRBV12-3 or TRBV12-4 with TRBJ1-6, with D unresolved. This CDR3 is 12 amino acids long. Trimming left V 3 bases short and J 8 bases short, with 5 bases between. CDR3 in amino acids: CASSFGDSPLHF. CDR3 sequence (DNA): TGTGCCAGCAGTTTTGGGGATTCACCCCTCCACTTT.

This rearrangement joins TRBV28 to TRBJ2-5; 7 bases line up with TRBD1. J was trimmed by 3 bases and V by 3 bases; bases with no gene match: 10. CDR3 length: 16 amino acids. Germline V gives CDR1 MDHEN, CDR2 SYDVKM. The CDR3 protein is CASSFYLGQEEETQYF. CDR3 coding DNA: TGTGCCAGCAGTTTCTACCTAGGACAGGAGGAAGAGACCCAGTACTTC.

This clonotype was observed at least ten times. V is TRBV20-1 and J is TRBJ2-5; tentatively, D is TRBD1 (6 bases). V was shortened by 0 bases and J by 5 bases, with 19 bases between the two germline ends. Germline lookup yields CDR1 DFQATT and CDR2 SNEGSKA (reference sequence). This CDR3 is built from 16 residues. The CDR3 sequence is CSARDLGQGTGETQYF. As DNA, the CDR3 is TGCAGTGCTAGAGACCTGGGACAAGGGACCGGGGAGACCCAGTACTTC.

This clonotype was seen repeatedly, ten times or more. CDR3 sequence reads: CASSYRVGNQPQHF. CDR3 bases: TGTGCCAGCAGTTACAGGGTGGGCAATCAGCCCCAGCATTTT. This rearrangement joins TRBV6-5 to TRBJ1-5; D gene unclear. Germline values: CDR1 MNHEY, CDR2 SVGAGI. This CDR3 is 14 amino acids long. V lost 2 bases, J lost 2 bases, and 7 bases lay in between.

This clonotype was picked up many times. The chain combines TRBV12-3 or TRBV12-4 with TRBJ2-2; 8 nucleotides align to TRBD2. The CDR3 is 18 residues long. V lost 3 bases to trimming and J lost 2 bases; unmatched junction nucleotides: 11. CDR3 sequence (DNA): TGTGCCAGCAGTTTCGGCCCTGGGACTAGGGCTAACACCGGGGAGCTGTTTTTT. It yields the protein CASSFGPGTRANTGELFF.

This clonotype has at least ten counts. The chain recombines TRBV29-1 with TRBJ2-7; TRBD1 matches 7 bases. CDR1 is SQVTM, CDR2 ANQGSEA, per germline. The J segment lost 5 bases and the V segment lost 6 bases, leaving 4 bases of the junction unmatched. The CDR3 consists of 11 residues. As DNA, the CDR3 is TGCAGCGTCGGACAGGTCCACGAGCAGTACTTC. This gives the protein CSVGQVHEQYF.

Only a few counts were recorded for this clonotype. The V gene is TRBV6-1, the J gene TRBJ2-7; D may be TRBD1 (6 bases). Germline CDR1 reads MNHNS; CDR2 reads SASEGT. The CDR3 is 14 residues long. Trimming stripped 4 bases from V and 1 base from J, with 11 bases between. DNA for the CDR3: TGTGCCAGCAGTGTAGGGGACACATCCTACGAGCAGTACTTC. Protein: CASSVGDTSYEQYF.

This clonotype came up many times. The genes are TRBV11-2 and TRBJ2-5; D is ambiguous. Germline values: CDR1 SGHAT, CDR2 FQNNGV. This CDR3 has 14 residues. V lost 4 bases and J 1 base, leaving 10 bases between the germline ends. CDR3 DNA sequence: TGTGCCAGCAGCTCCTCCGGGCCCCAAGAGACCCAGTACTTC. It codes for CASSSSGPQETQYF. The complete variable domain, with remaining parts taken from reference TRBV11-2 and TRBJ2-5, reads EAGVAQSPRYKIIEKRQSVAFWCNPISGHATLYWYQQILGQGPKLLIQFQNNGVVDDSQLPKDRFSAERLKGVDSTLKIQPAKLEDSAVYLCASSSSGPQETQYFGPGTRLLVL.

The chain couples TRBV2 to TRBJ2-5; 8 bases match TRBD2. Germline CDR1 and CDR2: SNHLY and FYNNEI. The CDR3 extends over 13 amino acids. Trimming took 7 bases from V and 3 from J; bases not matched to a gene: 4. CDR3 region: CASNLAGEETQYF. CDR3 bases: TGTGCCAGCAACCTAGCGGGCGAAGAGACCCAGTACTTC. Based on the CDR3 plus reference TRBV2 and TRBJ2-5, the full variable domain is EPEVTQTPSHQVTQMGQEVILRCVPISNHLYFYWYRQILGQKVEFLVSFYNNEISEKSEIFDDQFSVERPDGSNFTLKIRSTKLEDSAMYFCASNLAGEETQYFGPGTRLLVL.

Ten or more counts support this clonotype. The gene calls are TRBV6-1 and TRBJ1-2, with 8 bases lining up with TRBD1. Germline assignment: CDR1 MNHNS and CDR2 SASEGT. The CDR3 totals 14 residues. V shed 5 bases, J shed 6 bases, and the junction held 8 bases outside the gene matches. CDR3 nucleotide sequence: TGTGCCAGCAGTATCGGACAGGGAACTCATGGCTACACCTTC. This gives the protein CASSIGQGTHGYTF.

V is TRBV12-3 or TRBV12-4 and J is TRBJ1-1; the D is unclear. The CDR3 has 14 residues. Deletions cut 0 bases from V and 5 bases from J, with 10 bases between. For the CDR3, the DNA is TGTGCCAGCAGTTTAGCGCTGGCGGAGACTGAAGCTTTCTTT. Translated: CASSLALAETEAFF.

This clonotype was seen ten or more times. The chain combines TRBV6-1 with TRBJ1-5, with D unresolved. V lost 9 bases, J lost 11 bases, and 20 bases lay in between. In germline, CDR1 is MNHNS, CDR2 SASEGT. The CDR3 has 13 amino acids. The CDR3 DNA reads TGTGCCAGTCCCAAAGAGGTTCTCTCAGCCCAGCATTTT. This codes for CASPKEVLSAQHF.

Points on this clonotype: A junction boundary mismatches the germline segment, possibly from a read error. For the CDR3, the DNA is TGCGTCAGCAGCCTACGAAACCCGGGTTGGGATAATTCACCCCTCCACTTT. Amino acid sequence: CVSSLRNPGWDNSPLHF. This chain joins TRBV5-1 and TRBJ1-6; the D is unclear. This CDR3 has 17 residues. Germline assignment: CDR1 SGHRS and CDR2 YFSETQ.

This clonotype turned up a few times. This may come from a read error, since a much larger clone is one base off. J is TRBJ2-5 and V is TRBV28; TRBD2 aligns across 9 bases. The CDR3 is made up of 15 amino acids. The trim removed 7 bases at V and 3 bases at J, leaving 9 bases unmatched. Germline lookup yields CDR1 MDHEN and CDR2 SYDVKM. The CDR3 protein is CASTGTSSFKETQYF. CDR3 in DNA: TGTGCCAGCACCGGGACTAGCAGCTTCAAAGAGACCCAGTACTTC.

This clonotype showed up many times. This sequence joins TRBV20-1 and TRBJ2-7; D may be TRBD2 (5 bases). The CDR3 extends over 15 amino acids. Germline V gene sequence: CDR1 DFQATT, CDR2 SNEGSKA (reference sequence). Trimming cost V 0 bases and J 1 base, with 13 bases left between them. CDR3 DNA sequence: TGCAGTGCTAGAGATCAGAGGGTCCTTTCCTACGAGCAGTACTTC. Protein: CSARDQRVLSYEQYF.

V and J are TRBV6-1 and TRBJ2-5; possibly TRBD1 or TRBD2 for D (6 bases each). Germline CDR1 is MNHNS and CDR2 is SASEGT. V was shortened by 9 bases and J by 5 bases, with 16 bases between the two germline ends. This CDR3 spans 13 amino acids. CDR3 sequence reads: CASGPHGGETQYF. The CDR3, as DNA: TGTGCCAGTGGACCCCACGGGGGCGAGACCCAGTACTTC.

This clonotype was seen repeatedly, ten times or more. The rearrangement links TRBV9 to TRBJ2-5; TRBD2 aligns across 7 bases. The CDR3 is 15 residues long. Germline CDR1 reads SGDLS; CDR2 reads YYNGEE. V shed 0 bases, J shed 8 bases, and the junction held 10 bases outside the gene matches. The CDR3 DNA is TGTGCCAGCAGCGTAGAGGCAGCCGCGGGGGAAACCCAGTACTTC. This translates into CASSVEAAAGETQYF.

The rearrangement joins TRBV11-1 to TRBJ2-1; a possible D gene is TRBD1 (5 bases). Trimming pared 2 bases from V and 9 bases from J, leaving 17 bases between. CDR1 SGHAT and CDR2 FQDESV come from the germline V gene (reference sequence). The CDR3 extends over 15 amino acids. CDR3 sequence (DNA): TGTGCCAGCAGCTTAACGTCCTCCCGAAGGGGTGAGCAGTTCTTC. Its protein product is CASSLTSSRRGEQFF. Full variable domain (missing parts from reference TRBV11-1 and TRBJ2-1): EAEVAQSPRYKITEKSQAVAFWCDPISGHATLYWYRQILGQGPELLVQFQDESVVDDSQLPKDRFSAERLKGVDSTLKIQPAELGDSAMYLCASSLTSSRRGEQFFGPGTRLTVL.

The rearrangement joins TRBV5-1 to TRBJ2-7, with 9 bases that match TRBD1. The V and J ends lost 4 bases and 0 bases, in that order; junction bases with no gene match: 8. The CDR3 covers 16 residues. Germline V CDR1 and CDR2: SGHRS, YFSETQ. The CDR3 nucleotides are TGCGCCAGCAGCCTACCGGGACAGGGACTCTCCTACGAGCAGTACTTC. Encoded protein: CASSLPGQGLSYEQYF.

This clonotype was counted ten times or more. The gene calls are TRBV6-1 and TRBJ1-2; 7 bases agree with TRBD1. Germline V gene data show CDR1 as MNHNS and CDR2 as SASEGT. Trimming at V came to 6 bases and at J to 3 bases, leaving 4 bases not matched to a gene. This CDR3 region has 13 residues. CDR3 coding DNA: TGTGCCAGCAGCACAGGGGAATACTATGGCTACACCTTC. The encoded protein is CASSTGEYYGYTF.

J is TRBJ1-2 and V is TRBV28; D might be TRBD1 (6 bases). V was trimmed by 5 bases and J by 3 bases, leaving 13 bases between them. This CDR3 region has 14 residues. Germline assignment: CDR1 MDHEN and CDR2 SYDVKM. The DNA for the CDR3 is TGTGCCAGCAGTCCAGGGACAACGCACTATGGCTACACCTTC. It encodes CASSPGTTHYGYTF.

This clonotype was seen many times. The chain has TRBV19 and TRBJ1-1; the D is unclear. CDR3 size: 15 residues. Trimming removed 4 bases from V and 4 bases from J, with 16 bases in between. The germline V gene has CDR1 LNHDA and CDR2 SQIVND (reference sequence). CDR3 DNA: TGTGCCAGTAGTACCCAAGGGTTCAAGAGCACTGAAGCTTTCTTT. It specifies CASSTQGFKSTEAFF. The full variable domain, rest sourced from reference TRBV19 and TRBJ1-1, is DGGITQSPKYLFRKEGQNVTLSCEQNLNHDAMYWYRQDPGQGLRLIYYSQIVNDFQKGDIAEGYSVSREKKESFPLTVTSAQKNPTAFYLCASSTQGFKSTEAFFGQGTRLTVV.

This chain uses TRBV28 with TRBJ1-5, with D unclear. This CDR3 region has 14 residues. Looked up from germline, CDR1 is MDHEN and CDR2 is SYDVKM. Trimming stripped 3 bases from V and 3 bases from J, with 9 bases between. The CDR3 region is CASSLGGHNQPQHF. The CDR3 coding sequence is TGTGCCAGCAGTTTGGGCGGTCACAATCAGCCCCAGCATTTT.

This clonotype was seen many times. The chain couples TRBV19 to TRBJ1-1; no definite D call. The germline V and J ends were trimmed by 2 bases and 0 bases, with 7 bases remaining between them. The CDR3 contains 14 residues. Germline values: CDR1 LNHDA, CDR2 SQIVND (reference sequence). CDR3 amino acids: CASSITGLNTEAFF. The CDR3 nucleotides are TGTGCCAGTAGTATAACCGGTCTGAACACTGAAGCTTTCTTT.